A selection of T cell receptor beta chains follows, all from one sample in a study of blood T cell repertoires in COVID-19. Clones were read by immunoSEQ multiplex PCR, and TCRdb kept only the in-frame ones, dropping some. The sample shows about 240,000 clones, around 87% of them seen only once. The sequenced sample was PBMCs or T cells enriched from blood (not recorded which). All receptors come from a woman aged 40 to 50 with acute COVID-19. Each CDR3 is given with its conserved first and last residue. The order of the fields is J gene, D gene, V gene, CDR3 protein. D genes are given only for firm matches.

TRBJ2-1,TRBD1,TRBV24-1,CATSDSGKGQGRYNEQFF
TRBJ2-2,TRBD1,TRBV24-1,CATSDFNRGDTGELFF
TRBJ2-1,TRBD2,TRBV9,CASSVEGLVSNEQFF
TRBJ2-1,.,TRBV19,CASSRDYEQFF
TRBJ2-1,TRBD2,TRBV10-3,CAISPGTSEDEQFF
TRBJ1-5,.,TRBV6-5,CASTASNQPQHF
TRBJ2-2,.,TRBV4-2,CASSQGGGGELFF
TRBJ1-6,.,TRBV13,CASSLGRDNSPLHF
TRBJ2-3,.,TRBV9,CASSDLRTDTDTQYF
TRBJ2-3,.,TRBV9,CASSLQGGADTQYF
TRBJ2-5,.,TRBV6-5,CASRPTVETQYF
TRBJ2-1,TRBD2,TRBV2,CASLGREGLNEQFF
TRBJ2-2,.,TRBV10-3,CATKSGENTGELFF
TRBJ1-5,.,TRBV10-3,CAISERGGLNSNQPQHF
TRBJ1-2,TRBD1,TRBV30,CAWRPPGQGYGYTF
TRBJ2-2,TRBD2,TRBV9,CASSLRLAGASGGELFF
TRBJ2-7,.,TRBV6-6,CASSLQGITYEQYF
TRBJ2-1,TRBD2,TRBV10-3,CAISDSGSTYNEQFF
TRBJ1-2,TRBD1,TRBV5-1,CASSDNAGGGYTF
TRBJ2-7,TRBD2,TRBV29-1,CSAQPAGTYEQYF
TRBJ2-5,TRBD1,TRBV10-3,CAISPGTGSETQYF
TRBJ2-5,TRBD2,TRBV15,CATSRDSGRGTQYF
TRBJ2-1,.,TRBV7-6,CASSIVNTDTQGEQFF
TRBJ1-1,.,TRBV5-8,CASSLFRGTEAFF
TRBJ1-2,TRBD1,TRBV29-1,CSASKGASNYGYTF
TRBJ2-3,.,TRBV7-8,CASSLSPGDTQYF
TRBJ2-5,.,TRBV11-2,CASRTGLGETQYF
TRBJ1-5,TRBD1,TRBV19,CASSIYRGGEQPQHF
TRBJ1-1,.,TRBV6-5,CATGGNTEAFF
TRBJ2-1,.,TRBV5-1,CASSLDNNNNEQFF
TRBJ2-7,.,TRBV6-5,CASITRNRNEQYF
TRBJ2-2,.,TRBV19,CASSIGQGSYTGELFF
TRBJ1-3,.,TRBV12-3/TRBV12-4,CASSLIGNTIYF
TRBJ2-1,.,TRBV5-6,CASSLAREQFF
TRBJ2-1,.,TRBV10-2,CAGAIANYNEQFF
TRBJ2-1,.,TRBV18,CASSPSISSYNEQFF
TRBJ2-1,TRBD1,TRBV9,CASSVETGGYNEQFF
TRBJ2-1,TRBD1,TRBV13,CASSLGRGGVYEQFF
TRBJ2-2,TRBD2,TRBV6-5,CASNLLATNTGELFF
TRBJ2-3,.,TRBV5-6,CASSLAAVSTDTQYF